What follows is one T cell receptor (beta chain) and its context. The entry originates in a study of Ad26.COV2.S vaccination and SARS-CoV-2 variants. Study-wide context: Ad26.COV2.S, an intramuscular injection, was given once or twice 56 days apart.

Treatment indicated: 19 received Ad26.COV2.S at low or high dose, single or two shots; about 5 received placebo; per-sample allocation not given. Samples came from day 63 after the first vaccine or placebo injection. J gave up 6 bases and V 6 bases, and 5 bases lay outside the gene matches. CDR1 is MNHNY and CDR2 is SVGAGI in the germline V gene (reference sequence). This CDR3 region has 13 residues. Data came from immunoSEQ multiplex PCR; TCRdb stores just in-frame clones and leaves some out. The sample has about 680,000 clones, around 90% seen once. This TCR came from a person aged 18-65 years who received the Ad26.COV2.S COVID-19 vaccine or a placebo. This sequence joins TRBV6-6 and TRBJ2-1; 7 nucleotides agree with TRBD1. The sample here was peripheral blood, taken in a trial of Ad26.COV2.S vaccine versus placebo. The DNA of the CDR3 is TGTGCCAGCAGACCGGGACAGCCCAATGAGCAGTTCTTC. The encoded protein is CASRPGQPNEQFF.